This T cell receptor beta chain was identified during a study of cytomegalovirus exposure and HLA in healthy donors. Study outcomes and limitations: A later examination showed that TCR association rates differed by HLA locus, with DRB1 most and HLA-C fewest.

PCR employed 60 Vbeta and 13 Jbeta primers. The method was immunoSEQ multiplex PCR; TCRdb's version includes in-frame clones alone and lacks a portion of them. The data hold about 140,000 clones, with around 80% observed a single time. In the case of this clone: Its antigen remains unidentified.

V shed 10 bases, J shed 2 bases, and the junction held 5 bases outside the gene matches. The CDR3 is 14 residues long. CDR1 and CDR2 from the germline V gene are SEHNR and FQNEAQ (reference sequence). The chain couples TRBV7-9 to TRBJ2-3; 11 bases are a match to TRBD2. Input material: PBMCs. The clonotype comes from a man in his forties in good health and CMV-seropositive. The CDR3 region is CATSTSGNTDTQYF. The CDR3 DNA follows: TGTGCCACTTCGACTAGCGGGAACACAGATACGCAGTATTTT.